This T cell receptor beta chain emerged from a study of a mutant IDH1 vaccine in newly diagnosed glioma. Looking at the study overall: The V12 visit happened in week 35, and the V13 visit happened in week 47.

As to time point: week 35, safety follow-up. Doses comprised 300 ug of mutant IDH1 20-mer peptide each, plus topical imiquimod. In weeks 1, 3, 5, 7, 11, 15, 19 and 23, patients were vaccinated. In every donor, the tumor was a new WHO grade 3 or 4 IDH1-mutant, ATRX-lost astrocytoma. The assay was immunoSEQ multiplex PCR, and TCRdb's table has in-frame clones only and misses some. The sample includes roughly 52,000 clones, 76% of them seen just once. Concerning this clone: Antigen specificity is unknown.

The CDR3 contains 13 residues. Trimming removed 5 bases at V and 6 bases at J, with 12 bases between. Germline V gene data show CDR1 as SGHTA and CDR2 as FQGNSA. The TCR sequence derives from a man between 40 and 49 years old with glioma. The chain couples TRBV7-2 to TRBJ2-3; D not certain. Specimen: PBMCs, collected from a glioma patient whose treatment included an IDH1 peptide vaccine. CDR3 in amino acids: CASSLGTPDTQYF. The CDR3 bases are TGTGCCAGCAGCCTGGGTACTCCGGATACGCAGTATTTT. The full variable domain, completed using reference TRBV7-2 and TRBJ2-3, is GAGVSQSPSNKVTEKGKDVELRCDPISGHTALYWYRQSLGQGLEFLIYFQGNSAPDKSGLPSDRFSAERTGGSVSTLTIQRTQQEDSAVYLCASSLGTPDTQYFGPGTRLTVL.